The 2 T cell receptor beta chains below come from one sample, sequenced in a study of blood T cell repertoires in COVID-19. TCRdb's copy holds only in-frame clones and misses some; the assay was immunoSEQ multiplex PCR. In the table there are 75,000 to 95,000 clones, 70% to 90% of which are singletons. Sequencing was done on a sample of peripheral blood. These receptors all stem from a man aged 55 to 70 with acute or convalescent COVID-19.

The chain couples TRBV6-6 to TRBJ2-1; TRBD1 aligns across 7 bases. Germline values: CDR1 MNHNY, CDR2 SVGAGI (reference sequence). This CDR3 is 16 amino acids long. V lost 0 bases, J lost 8 bases, and 10 bases stayed unmatched. This CDR3 reads CASSYSRGQSLHEQFF. The CDR3 region has the DNA TGTGCCAGCAGTTACTCGAGGGGACAGTCCCTACATGAGCAGTTCTTC.

The rearrangement uses TRBV6-5 and TRBJ2-5; 9 bases agree with TRBD1. The CDR3 spans 15 residues. CDR1 and CDR2 from the germline V gene are MNHEY and SVGAGI. The junction had 9 bases not matched to a gene; V was cut back by 6 bases and J by 4 bases. CDR3 sequence reads: CASRRTGGPVETQYF. The CDR3 DNA sequence: TGTGCCAGCAGACGAACAGGGGGCCCGGTAGAGACCCAGTACTTC.